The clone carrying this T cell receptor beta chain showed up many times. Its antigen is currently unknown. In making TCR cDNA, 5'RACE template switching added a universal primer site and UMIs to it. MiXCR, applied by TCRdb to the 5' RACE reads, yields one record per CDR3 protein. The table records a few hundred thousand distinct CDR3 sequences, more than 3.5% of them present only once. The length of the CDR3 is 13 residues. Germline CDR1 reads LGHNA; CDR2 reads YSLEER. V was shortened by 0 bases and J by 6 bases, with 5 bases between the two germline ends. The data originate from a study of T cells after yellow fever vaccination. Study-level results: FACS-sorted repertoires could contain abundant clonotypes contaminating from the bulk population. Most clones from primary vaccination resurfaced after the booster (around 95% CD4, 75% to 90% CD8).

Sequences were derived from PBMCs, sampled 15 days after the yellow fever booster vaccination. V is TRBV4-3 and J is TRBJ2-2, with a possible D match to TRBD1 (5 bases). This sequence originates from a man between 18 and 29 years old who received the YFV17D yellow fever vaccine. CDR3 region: CASSQEQAGELFF. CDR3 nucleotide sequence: TGCGCCAGCAGCCAAGAACAGGCCGGGGAGCTGTTTTTT.